The 24 T cell receptor beta chains below come from one sample, sequenced in a study of CD8+ T cells in alopecia areata. RNA extraction was followed by reverse transcription into cDNA, which acted as the sequencing template. The table came from immunoSEQ multiplex PCR; TCRdb's copy has only in-frame clones and leaves some out. Counted here are about 100,000 clones, roughly 47% occurring once; the ten biggest clones make up around 20%. Treatment reported: oral pan-JAK inhibitor, 5-10 mg twice daily. This specimen consisted of CD8+ T cells sorted from blood, obtained at week 24, from a patient treated with tofacitinib. The receptors were gathered from a human donor with alopecia areata.

The chain employs TRBV2 and TRBJ2-7, with D hard to call. Between the trimmed V and J ends, which lost 7 bases and 3 bases, there was a span of 7 bases. Germline values: CDR1 SNHLY, CDR2 FYNNEI. The CDR3 runs 11 residues. The CDR3 protein is CASTKSYEQYF. CDR3 sequence (DNA): TGTGCCAGCACTAAAAGCTACGAGCAGTACTTC.

This chain links TRBV4-3 with TRBJ2-7; 8 bases agree with TRBD1. V shed 1 base, J shed 1 base, and the junction held 3 bases outside the gene matches. The germline CDR1 and CDR2 sequences are LGHNA and YSLEER. CDR3 length: 15 residues. In DNA form, the CDR3 reads TGCGCCAGCAGCCAAGGGACAGGGATTTCCTACGAGCAGTACTTC. Translation gives CASSQGTGISYEQYF.

This chain joins TRBV29-1 and TRBJ2-3; 10 bases fit TRBD2. The trim removed 1 base at V and 3 bases at J, leaving 7 bases unmatched. The CDR3 runs 16 residues. Germline V CDR1 and CDR2: SQVTM, ANQGSEA. This CDR3 is CSVEVPLAGETDTQYF. The CDR3 nucleotides are TGCAGCGTTGAAGTTCCCCTAGCGGGGGAAACAGATACGCAGTATTTT.

The chain employs TRBV29-1 and TRBJ2-1; tentatively, D is TRBD2 (6 bases). Per the germline V gene, CDR1 is SQVTM and CDR2 is ANQGSEA. V was cut by 4 bases and J by 10 bases, with 20 bases left in between. CDR3 length equals 14 residues. The CDR3 reads CSVVGGTPLEEQFF. The CDR3 region has the DNA TGCAGCGTTGTGGGTGGGACTCCCTTAGAGGAGCAGTTCTTC.

The CDR3 here is CASSLRGNEQFF. The CDR3 DNA follows: TGTGCCAGCAGCCTCAGGGGAAATGAGCAGTTCTTC. The chain has TRBV25-1 and TRBJ2-1, with D possibly matching TRBD1 (6 bases). Trimming left V 6 bases short and J 7 bases short, with 10 bases between. CDR1 is MGHDK, CDR2 SYGVNS, per germline. The CDR3 length is 12 residues. Complete variable domain (other parts from reference TRBV25-1 and TRBJ2-1): EADIYQTPRYLVIGTGKKITLECSQTMGHDKMYWYQQDPGMELHLIHYSYGVNSTEKGDLSSESTVSRIRTEHFPLTLESARPSHTSQYLCASSLRGNEQFFGPGTRLTVL.

The chain combines TRBV7-4 with TRBJ1-4, with D tentatively TRBD1 (5 bases). The CDR3 has 17 residues. With 5 bases removed from V and 0 bases from J, the gap between germline ends came to 16 bases. Germline V gene lookup returns CDR1 SGHVT and CDR2 SQSDAQ. CDR3 nucleotide sequence: TGTGCCAGCAGCCCCCGGACACCGAACCCAACTAATGAAAAACTGTTTTTT. Amino acids: CASSPRTPNPTNEKLFF.

In its sample, this clone was seen a few times. The genes are TRBV5-6 and TRBJ2-7; tentatively, D is TRBD1 (5 bases). The V and J ends lost 0 bases and 5 bases respectively, with 15 bases between them. CDR1 and CDR2 from the germline V gene are SGHDT and YYEEEE. This CDR3 is 15 amino acids long. The CDR3 bases are TGTGCCAGCAGCTTGGCCGGGCACAGGCCTCACGAGCAGTACTTC. It yields the protein CASSLAGHRPHEQYF.

The gene calls are TRBV6-5 and TRBJ2-1, with D possibly being TRBD1 (6 bases). This CDR3 has 14 amino acids. Trimming pared 5 bases from V and 1 base from J, leaving 9 bases between. Per germline, CDR1 MNHEY and CDR2 SVGAGI. The CDR3 DNA reads TGTGCCAGCAGTCTACAGGGATCCTACAATGAGCAGTTCTTC. Residues: CASSLQGSYNEQFF.

This clone has more than one count but fewer than ten. The chain has TRBV29-1 and TRBJ1-4; D is ambiguous. The V and J ends lost 7 bases and 8 bases respectively, with 11 bases between them. This CDR3 has 11 residues. Per the germline V gene, CDR1 is SQVTM and CDR2 is ANQGSEA. The CDR3 coding sequence is TGCAGCGGTAAACTACGGGAAAAACTGTTTTTT. Translating it yields CSGKLREKLFF.

The CDR3 spells CASSLRVGNEQYF. CDR3 DNA sequence: TGTGCCAGCAGTCTCAGGGTGGGTAACGAGCAGTACTTC. The rearrangement uses TRBV27 and TRBJ2-7; the D gene is possibly TRBD1 (5 bases). Trimming left V 5 bases short and J 5 bases short, with 13 bases between. Germline V CDR1 and CDR2: MNHEY, SMNVEV (reference sequence). This CDR3 region has 13 residues.

The chain joins TRBV4-1 to TRBJ2-1; D gene unclear. Trimming stripped 2 bases from V and 6 bases from J, with 17 bases between. The CDR3 runs 16 residues. The germline gives CDR1 MGHRA, CDR2 YSYEKL. The CDR3 is CASSQRTGPLSNEQFF. The CDR3 DNA follows: TGCGCCAGCAGCCAACGCACGGGCCCCCTCTCCAATGAGCAGTTCTTC.

The chain employs TRBV11-3 and TRBJ1-5; TRBD1 aligns across 8 bases. From germline, CDR1 is SGHNT and CDR2 YENEEA. The CDR3 is 16 residues long. J lost 2 bases, V lost 5 bases, and 8 bases had no gene match. CDR3 amino acids: CASSLTGGGGNQPQHF. In DNA, the CDR3 is TGTGCCAGCAGCCTTACAGGGGGGGGAGGCAATCAGCCCCAGCATTTT.

The chain is built from TRBV7-9 and TRBJ2-7; tentatively, D is TRBD1 (6 bases). This CDR3 has 15 amino acids. V was pared by 6 bases and J by 0 bases, with 15 bases between. Per the germline V gene, CDR1 is SEHNR and CDR2 is FQNEAQ (reference sequence). Here the CDR3 DNA reads TGTGCCAGCAGTGGAGAGGGGGTCAGCTCCTACGAGCAGTACTTC. This translates into CASSGEGVSSYEQYF.

As DNA, the CDR3 is TGTGCCAGCAGCTTAGATCTGGGCATAGTCCCACACACTGAAGCTTTCTTT. Translated: CASSLDLGIVPHTEAFF. The rearrangement uses TRBV7-9 and TRBJ1-1; no firm D call. Trimming removed 1 base at V and 3 bases at J, with 18 bases between. Germline assignment: CDR1 SEHNR and CDR2 FQNEAQ (reference sequence). There are 17 residues in the CDR3.

This sequence joins TRBV6-4 and TRBJ2-2; D is possibly TRBD2 (5 bases). V lost 6 bases to trimming and J lost 5 bases, with 7 bases between them. Germline-derived CDR1 and CDR2 are MRHNA and SNTAGT. The CDR3 has 12 residues. In nucleotides, the CDR3 is TGTGCCAGCAGAGCGGAGACCGGGGAGCTGTTTTTT. Its translation: CASRAETGELFF.

This clone was detected a few times. The chain recombines TRBV10-3 with TRBJ2-2; TRBD2 matches at 12 bases. Germline values: CDR1 ENHRY, CDR2 SYGVKD. This CDR3 is 14 amino acids long. Trimming cost V 6 bases and J 16 bases; bases outside gene matches: 12. The CDR3: CAIRETSGGAPPFF. The CDR3 DNA reads as TGTGCCATCAGGGAGACTAGCGGGGGAGCACCGCCGTTTTTT.

CDR3 loop: CAIRTGSGIQYF. The CDR3 region has the DNA TGTGCCATCCGGACAGGGTCAGGCATTCAGTACTTC. The J gene is TRBJ2-4, the V gene TRBV10-3, with TRBD1 matching over 8 bases. Germline CDR1 ENHRY, CDR2 SYGVKD. V shed 8 bases and J 9 bases; nucleotides not matched to a gene: 6. This CDR3 is built from 12 residues.

This chain uses TRBV11-3 with TRBJ2-2; D perhaps matches TRBD1 (5 bases). In germline, CDR1 is SGHNT, CDR2 YENEEA. There are 16 residues in the CDR3. Trimming removed 0 bases from V and 5 bases from J, with 13 bases in between. CDR3 sequence reads: CASSLDADRGTGELFF. CDR3 sequence (DNA): TGTGCCAGCAGCTTAGACGCCGATAGGGGTACCGGGGAGCTGTTTTTT.

This clone was picked up a small number of times. This sequence joins TRBV4-1 and TRBJ2-2; 12 bases are a match to TRBD2. Germline V gene lookup returns CDR1 MGHRA and CDR2 YSYEKL. Trimming removed 0 bases from V and 7 bases from J; junction bases left unmatched: 15. This CDR3 has 20 residues. This CDR3 is CASSQESATSGRFNVGELFF. The CDR3 bases are TGCGCCAGCAGCCAAGAATCAGCGACTAGCGGGAGATTTAACGTCGGGGAGCTGTTTTTT.

The chain couples TRBV4-3 to TRBJ1-3, with D hard to call. This CDR3 contains 19 residues. Germline V lookup: CDR1 LGHNA, CDR2 YSLEER. Trimming removed 1 base at V and 0 bases at J, with 19 bases between. The CDR3 nucleotides read TGCGCCAGCAGCCAAGTTATAGGGTTGGGCTCGCCCTCTGGAAACACCATATATTTT. It codes for CASSQVIGLGSPSGNTIYF.

The V and J genes are TRBV9 and TRBJ1-5; D may be TRBD1 (5 bases). V lost 0 bases and J lost 0, with 22 bases in between. Germline assignment: CDR1 SGDLS and CDR2 YYNGEE. There are 20 residues in the CDR3. In DNA, the CDR3 is TGTGCCAGCAGCGTAGTGGGGGATCGAATAGCGGGGAATAGCAATCAGCCCCAGCATTTT. Translation gives CASSVVGDRIAGNSNQPQHF.

The chain recombines TRBV18 with TRBJ1-5; 10 bases align to TRBD1. The CDR3 totals 16 residues. Germline CDR1 reads KGHSH; CDR2 reads LQKENI. The trim removed 3 bases at V and 3 bases at J, leaving 5 bases unmatched. CDR3 amino acids: CASSPSGTGDNQPQHF. CDR3 DNA: TGTGCCAGCTCACCGTCCGGGACAGGGGACAATCAGCCCCAGCATTTT.

The chain is built from TRBV5-1 and TRBJ2-3; a possible D gene is TRBD2 (6 bases). The CDR3 has 17 amino acids. V was pared by 1 base and J by 3 bases, with 18 bases between. Germline V gene data show CDR1 as SGHRS and CDR2 as YFSETQ. CDR3 nucleotide sequence: TGCGCCAGCAGCTTGAGCGGCGGGACCATCCCGACAGATACGCAGTATTTT. Its translation: CASSLSGGTIPTDTQYF.

Only one count was recorded for this clone. The V call is TRBV7-9, the J call TRBJ1-2, with TRBD1 as a possible D gene (6 bases). The germline V and J ends were trimmed by 8 bases and 0 bases, with 16 bases remaining between them. The CDR3 runs 15 residues. Per germline, CDR1 SEHNR and CDR2 FQNEAQ (reference sequence). The CDR3 is CASQLSGATNYGYTF. CDR3 sequence (DNA): TGTGCCAGCCAGTTGTCGGGGGCCACTAACTATGGCTACACCTTC.